This T cell receptor beta chain was observed in a study of Graves' ophthalmopathy and Graves' hyperthyroidism. Study-wide background: Ophthalmopathy not arising within 18 months of follow-up defined hyperthyroidism as stable.

This clonotype was counted many times. RNA transcripts served as template for amplifying TCR beta CDR3 sequences. Second-round multiplex PCR came after first-round RT-PCR with HTBI primers. One entry per CDR3 protein results from TCRdb running MiXCR on the multiplex PCR reads. The sample has more than 1,000,000 distinct CDR3 sequences; about two fifths are singletons. In germline, CDR1 is SGHTA, CDR2 FQGNSA. Deletions cut 4 bases from V and 4 bases from J, with 11 bases between. The CDR3 totals 15 residues. Hyperthyroidism patients had new diagnoses, durations under 2 months, and ages of 18 to 65. The TCR originated in an adult man with Graves' hyperthyroidism. Material: peripheral blood or thyroid tissue (not recorded which). The chain carries TRBV7-2 and TRBJ1-6; D call uncertain. The CDR3 loop is CASSSLLAYNSPLHF. CDR3 DNA: TGTGCCAGCAGCTCCCTACTGGCTTATAATTCACCCCTCCACTTT.